The 14 T cell receptor beta chains given below trace back to one sample, sequenced in a study of early T cells in non-severe SARS-CoV-2 infection. From the 5' RACE reads, TCRdb called clonotypes with MiXCR, one entry per CDR3 protein. The sample shows around 47,000 distinct CDR3 sequences, about a tenth of them seen only once. The sequenced sample was whole blood. The receptors come from an adult who was a healthcare worker with PCR-confirmed SARS-CoV-2 infection or an uninfected control (not recorded which).

This clonotype occurred a few times. As DNA, the CDR3 is TGTGCCAGCTCACCATCCAAGATCGAAGAGACCCAGTACTTC. The encoded protein is CASSPSKIEETQYF. J is TRBJ2-5 and V is TRBV18, with no clear D. The CDR3 length is 14 residues. The V gene lost 2 bases and the J gene lost 3 bases, with 10 bases spanning the gap. Germline V gene sequence: CDR1 KGHSH, CDR2 LQKENI.

This clonotype was recorded a few times. The chain links TRBV29-1 to TRBJ1-2; a weak D match, TRBD1 (6 bases). CDR1 and CDR2 from the germline V gene are SQVTM and ANQGSEA. V was trimmed by 6 bases and J by 9 bases, leaving 11 bases between them. The CDR3 runs to 10 residues. The chain's CDR3 is CSVSDSRYTF. The CDR3 region has the DNA TGCAGCGTCTCGGACAGCCGCTACACCTTC.

The chain recombines TRBV29-1 with TRBJ2-3, with a tentative D call TRBD2 (5 bases). V dropped 4 bases and J dropped 6 bases, with 14 bases sitting between them. This CDR3 has 13 residues. Germline-derived CDR1 and CDR2 are SQVTM and ANQGSEA. The CDR3 bases are TGCAGCGTTGGGGCGAGTAGAGGGGATACGCAGTATTTT. Its protein product is CSVGASRGDTQYF.

The V and J genes are TRBV6-2 or TRBV6-3 and TRBJ2-1, with 11 bases matching TRBD2. Germline V gene lookup returns CDR1 MNHEY and CDR2 SVGEGT. V dropped 7 bases and J dropped 8; count of bases not matched to a gene: 10. The CDR3 runs to 15 residues. The DNA of the CDR3 is TGTGCCAGCACTAATACCGTACTAGCGGGGGATGAGCAGTTCTTC. It translates to CASTNTVLAGDEQFF.

This clonotype was seen only a few times. The chain combines TRBV6-5 with TRBJ2-1, with 13 bases aligning to TRBD2. The CDR3 has 16 amino acids. Trimming removed 5 bases from V and 7 bases from J; junction bases left unmatched: 8. The germline V gene encodes CDR1 MNHEY and CDR2 SVGAGI. DNA of the CDR3: TGTGCCAGCAGTAGCTTACTAGCGGGGGGGATTAATGAGCAGTTCTTC. Its protein product is CASSSLLAGGINEQFF.

This clonotype was found a few times. The chain employs TRBV5-5 and TRBJ1-4; D uncertain. Germline-derived CDR1 and CDR2 are SGHKS and YYEKEE (reference sequence). V shed 0 bases and J shed 5 bases, with 17 bases lying between them. The CDR3 length is 17 residues. The CDR3 DNA sequence: TGTGCCAGCAGCTTGGCCGTAGCTGCGGGGTACAATGAAAAACTGTTTTTT. Its translation is CASSLAVAAGYNEKLFF.

The chain couples TRBV6-1 to TRBJ2-5; D remains ambiguous. V was trimmed by 0 bases and J by 0 bases, leaving 5 bases between them. Germline CDR1 MNHNS, CDR2 SASEGT. This CDR3 region has 14 residues. The CDR3 DNA reads as TGTGCCAGCAGTGAAGCAGGAAACCAAGAGACCCAGTACTTC. Translating it yields CASSEAGNQETQYF.

In its sample, this clonotype was seen many times. V and J are TRBV6-2 or TRBV6-3 and TRBJ1-4, with 7 bases matching TRBD1. Germline V gene lookup returns CDR1 MNHEY and CDR2 SVGEGT. The trim removed 6 bases at V and 7 bases at J, leaving 11 bases unmatched. CDR3 length: 15 residues. In DNA form, the CDR3 reads TGTGCCAGCAGCATAACTCCGGGACAGCGTGAAAAACTGTTTTTT. Translation gives CASSITPGQREKLFF.

This clonotype was seen only a few times. The CDR3 loop reads CSASGRAYGYTF. The CDR3 bases are TGCAGTGCTAGTGGCAGGGCCTATGGCTACACCTTC. This sequence joins TRBV20-1 and TRBJ1-2; maybe TRBD1 (5 bases). The CDR3 is made up of 12 amino acids. The V end lost 3 bases, the J end lost 4 bases, and 9 bases lay between the germline ends. CDR1 is DFQATT, CDR2 SNEGSKA, per germline (reference sequence).

This clonotype was seen only a few times. J is TRBJ1-5 and V is TRBV24-1, with TRBD1 identical over 7 bases. The CDR3 spans 15 residues. CDR1 and CDR2 (germline): KGHDR, SFDVKD. V gave up 3 bases and J gave up 4 bases; unmatched junction bases: 5. The DNA for the CDR3 is TGTGCCACCAGTGATACGGGACAGACGAATCAGCCCCAGCATTTT. Its translation: CATSDTGQTNQPQHF.

This clonotype was observed a handful of times. The chain carries TRBV29-1 and TRBJ1-5; perhaps TRBD1 as D (6 bases). The V end lost 3 bases, the J end lost 4 bases, and 16 bases lay between the germline ends. The CDR3 sequence is 15 residues long. Germline CDR1 and CDR2: SQVTM and ANQGSEA. The CDR3 sequence is CSVDGQGSSNQPQHF. The CDR3 bases are TGCAGCGTTGACGGGCAGGGGAGTTCAAATCAGCCCCAGCATTTT.

This clonotype was detected only a few times. The chain employs TRBV30 and TRBJ2-4; TRBD1 matches 10 bases. Germline V gene sequence: CDR1 GTSNPN, CDR2 SVGIG (reference sequence). With V trimmed by 5 bases and J by 8 bases, 6 bases remained unmatched. The CDR3 is 13 amino acids. Here the CDR3 DNA reads TGTGCCTGGGGAACCGGGACAGGGGACATTCAGTACTTC. Its protein is CAWGTGTGDIQYF.

The J gene is TRBJ1-5, the V gene TRBV10-3, with D tentatively TRBD1 (5 bases). This CDR3 is 16 amino acids long. V gave up 3 bases and J gave up 7 bases, with 19 bases separating them. The germline V gene encodes CDR1 ENHRY and CDR2 SYGVKD. The CDR3 nucleotides are TGTGCCATCAGTGACCCTCAAGTCCTAGGGGACCAGCCCCAGCATTTT. Translated: CAISDPQVLGDQPQHF.

This chain connects TRBV19 to TRBJ1-2; D possibly corresponds to TRBD1 (5 bases). Trimming shortened V by 8 bases and J by 3 bases, and 19 bases separated the two germline ends. CDR3 length equals 15 residues. Germline-derived CDR1 and CDR2 are LNHDA and SQIVND (reference sequence). DNA for the CDR3: TGTGCCAGTTCTCGACAGACCACATCGTACTATGGCTACACCTTC. Translating gives CASSRQTTSYYGYTF.